This T cell receptor (beta chain) was retrieved from a study of immune evolution from preneoplasia to lung adenocarcinoma listed by TCRdb under 2021. About the investigation overall: The study used immune gene expression, TCR sequencing and multiplex immunofluorescence to profile the immune contexture of lung adenocarcinoma precursors and invasive adenocarcinoma. Resected precursor lesions (AAH, AIS, MIA) and invasive adenocarcinomas were each compared against paired morphologically normal lung tissue. The sample size was set by how many specimens were available, not by a prior power calculation. Whole exome sequencing and methylation data from the same cohort of nodules were integrated with the immune data. In total, the cohort included 50 or so patients with pulmonary nodules, all of whom underwent surgical resection. TCR sequencing data came from 51 patients. The study reported that some 100 samples were used for TCR sequencing. POLYSOLVER was used to infer Class I HLA alleles from exome data, and LOHHLA was used to detect allele-specific HLA loss. Broader findings and caveats from the paper: All patients were from Japan and China, so applicability to Western populations was uncertain. Top T cell clone frequencies were highest in normal lung and appeared to decrease progressively from AAH through AIS, MIA and invasive adenocarcinoma. The findings rested on association rather than direct causation, and larger cohorts with long-term follow-up and longitudinal biopsies were considered necessary. Clonality was highest in normal lung, while later-stage lesions appeared to have lower clonality but higher T cell density and diversity.

Between the mid-2010s and the late 2010s, the patients underwent resection in either Japan or China. Histologic diagnosis of each case was confirmed independently by two lung cancer pathologists on H&E slides. FFPE tissue was used for DNA isolation with the AllPrep DNA/RNA FFPE Kit. TCR beta CDR3 regions were sequenced from DNA using the immunoSEQ hsTCRbeta Kit. From the authors' description of their analysis: TCR sequencing data were analysed with the ImmunoSEQ Analyzer. T cell clonality was defined as 1 minus Pielou's evenness, as computed on productive rearrangements. To measure T cell diversity, the inverse Simpson index was applied to productive templates. T cell density was TCR beta template counts normalized to usable DNA, estimated by amplifying and sequencing housekeeping genes. Two-sided Kruskal-Wallis tests were used to compare TCR metrics across histologic stages. The source is immuneACCESS, and TCRdb retained only in-frame sequences with V and J called. Part of the clones is not carried over; for the studies checked, unresolved V genes explain less than half of this, and the remainder is unexplained. V and J calls and clone size are given by that table; D and trimming were obtained from the DNA. A total of roughly 3,200 clones appear in this sample, about four fifths of them only once. Approximately 8.5% of the sample is taken by the ten largest.

CDR1 is given as SGHRS and CDR2 as YFSETQ, both from the germline V gene. Ends trimmed: V by 4 bases, J by 0 bases; bases unmatched to a gene: 18. The CDR3 spans 20 residues, from the cysteine through the phenylalanine. Here the CDR3 DNA is all that survives: 60 bases in frame from base 1. A remark on this clone: Which antigen it targets is not known. No per-base quality is available; no much larger clone lies one base away.

This receptor was obtained from a person aged 70 to 85 with lung adenocarcinoma. The sequence is built from TRBV5-1 and TRBJ2-3; 9 middle bases align to TRBD2. The sample comprised FFPE adjacent normal lung tissue. The CDR3 protein is CASSIEGAVASGISTDTQYF. The DNA sequence reads TGCGCCAGCAGCATAGAGGGGGCGGTCGCTAGCGGGATTAGCACAGATACGCAGTATTTT. When the CDR3 is completed using the reference TRBV5-1 and TRBJ2-3 genes on either side, the full variable domain is KAGVTQTPRYLIKTRGQQVTLSCSPISGHRSVSWYQQTPGQGLQFLFEYFSETQRNKGNFPGRFSGRQFSNSRSEMNVSTLELGDSALYLCASSIEGAVASGISTDTQYFGPGTRLTVL.